Below, 10 T cell receptor beta chains from the same sample are listed, as sequenced in a study of blood T cell repertoires in COVID-19. This table comes from immunoSEQ multiplex PCR, and its TCRdb copy is limited to in-frame clones, with some not included. The sample contains about 200,000 clones, around nine tenths of which appear only once. Sequenced: peripheral blood. These TCRs come from a man aged 55 to 70 with COVID-19, enrolled during active disease.

The J gene is TRBJ2-2, the V gene TRBV15, with 11 positions matching TRBD2. Germline CDR1 is LNHNV and CDR2 is YYDKDF (reference sequence). J lost 6 bases, V lost 4 bases, and 10 bases had no gene match. The length of the CDR3 is 17 residues. The CDR3 DNA reads TGTGCCACCAGCATGACACTAGCGGGAGTTTGGGCCGGGGAGCTGTTTTTT. This sequence encodes CATSMTLAGVWAGELFF.

This clone appeared once. The CDR3 DNA follows: TGTGCCAGCAGTTTAGGGAACAGGGGCGACACTGAAGCTTTCTTT. Its protein product is CASSLGNRGDTEAFF. This chain links TRBV28 with TRBJ1-1, with 7 positions matching TRBD1. CDR1 and CDR2 (germline): MDHEN, SYDVKM. J lost 3 bases, V lost 2 bases, and 6 bases had no gene match. The CDR3 is 15 amino acids.

The chain couples TRBV6-4 to TRBJ1-5; no firm D call. V lost 4 bases, J lost 4 bases, and 14 bases lay in between. Germline V lookup: CDR1 MRHNA, CDR2 SNTAGT. The CDR3 runs 15 residues. The CDR3 DNA sequence: TGTGCCAGCAGTGGATCTTCGGGAGCTAATCAGCCCCAGCATTTT. It is translated as CASSGSSGANQPQHF.

The V call is TRBV11-2, the J call TRBJ1-3; 8 bases are a match to TRBD1. Trimming at V came to 5 bases and at J to 5 bases, leaving 8 bases not matched to a gene. The germline gives CDR1 SGHAT, CDR2 FQNNGV. The CDR3 is 15 residues long. The CDR3: CASSQAGTGRNTIYF. For the CDR3, the DNA is TGTGCCAGCAGCCAAGCCGGGACAGGTCGAAACACCATATATTTT. The full variable domain, completed using reference TRBV11-2 and TRBJ1-3, is EAGVAQSPRYKIIEKRQSVAFWCNPISGHATLYWYQQILGQGPKLLIQFQNNGVVDDSQLPKDRFSAERLKGVDSTLKIQPAKLEDSAVYLCASSQAGTGRNTIYFGEGSWLTVV.

The chain is built from TRBV2 and TRBJ2-2; the match to TRBD1 covers 7 bases. V lost 3 bases to trimming and J lost 7 bases; unmatched junction nucleotides: 5. The CDR3 totals 14 residues. Germline V lookup: CDR1 SNHLY, CDR2 FYNNEI. CDR3 DNA: TGTGCCAGCAGTGAGAACAGGGGTAGCGGGGAGCTGTTTTTT. Its protein is CASSENRGSGELFF.

The chain has TRBV19 and TRBJ2-1; TRBD2 matches 12 bases. The length of the CDR3 is 17 residues. Looked up from germline, CDR1 is LNHDA and CDR2 is SQIVND (reference sequence). V gave up 4 bases and J gave up 12 bases; unmatched junction bases: 16. The CDR3 bases are TGTGCCAGTAGTAGCGGGACTAGCGGGTCGGTCCAAGGTCGGCAGTTCTTC. Encoded protein: CASSSGTSGSVQGRQFF.

The rearrangement links TRBV3-1 (or the pseudogene TRBV3-2) to TRBJ2-1; a weak D match, TRBD2 (5 bases). Germline lookup yields CDR1 LGHDT and CDR2 YNNKEL (reference sequence). V lost 1 base to trimming and J lost 0 bases, with 22 bases between them. The CDR3 extends over 20 amino acids. The CDR3 region is CASSQVERLLVGRSYNEQFF. CDR3 nucleotide sequence: TGTGCCAGCAGCCAAGTGGAGCGACTACTAGTCGGGCGCTCCTACAATGAGCAGTTCTTC.

The V gene is TRBV11-2, the J gene TRBJ1-2; D is unresolved. Trimming shortened V by 5 bases and J by 7 bases, and 11 bases separated the two germline ends. Per the germline V gene, CDR1 is SGHAT and CDR2 is FQNNGV. This CDR3 has 12 residues. The chain's CDR3 is CASSPGGVGYTF. The CDR3 DNA reads as TGTGCCAGCAGCCCCGGCGGGGTTGGCTACACCTTC.

The CDR3, as DNA: TGTGCCTGGAGTGTACAGGGAGCGAGGCATGAAAAACTGTTTTTT. Translated, it gives CAWSVQGARHEKLFF. This rearrangement joins TRBV30 to TRBJ1-4; D is possibly TRBD1 (6 bases). Germline assignment: CDR1 GTSNPN and CDR2 SVGIG (reference sequence). The CDR3 is 15 amino acids. Deletions cut 0 bases from V and 6 bases from J, with 14 bases between.

V usage is TRBV19 and J usage is TRBJ1-6; perhaps TRBD1 as D (5 bases). Trimming removed 5 bases at V and 9 bases at J, with 11 bases between. In germline, CDR1 is LNHDA, CDR2 SQIVND (reference sequence). CDR3 length equals 13 residues. The CDR3 here is CASSSQGGSPLHF. DNA for the CDR3: TGTGCCAGTAGTTCCCAGGGTGGTTCACCCCTCCACTTT.